This T cell receptor (beta chain) is from a study of identical twins. MiXCR, applied by TCRdb to the 5' RACE reads, yields one record per CDR3 protein. The sample records some 1,700,000 distinct CDR3 sequences, about 32% being singletons. CDR1 is SQVTM, CDR2 ANQGSEA, per germline. CDR3 size: 14 residues. J is TRBJ2-1 and V is TRBV29-1; weak D call: TRBD1 (8 bases). The J call may not be correct, given that the DNA end is closer to TRBJ2-7. The sequenced sample consisted of cord blood. This receptor was taken from a newborn girl in good health. CDR3 sequence (DNA): TGCAGCGTTCGACAGGGGAGGGCCTACAATGAGCAGTACTTC. It yields the protein CSVRQGRAYNEQYF.